Below are 2 T cell receptor beta chains sequenced from a single sample in a study of T cell clonality in common variable immunodeficiency. TCRdb's table, derived via immunoSEQ multiplex PCR, lists solely in-frame clones and lacks some. This sample includes 45,000 to 55,000 clones with no singletons; its ten biggest clones take up about 5%. The sequencing input was peripheral blood mononuclear cells. The receptors were sampled from a person between 18 and 70 years old in good health.

The table lists this clone with many counts. Coverage ceases 3 residues before the CDR3 finishes, and the germline J gene fills in the end. The V gene is TRBV23-1, the J gene TRBJ2-5; 12 bases line up with TRBD2. TRBV23-1 counts as an open reading frame of uncertain function. The V gene end was trimmed by 0 bases and the J gene end by 6 bases; junction bases not matched to a gene: 20. The CDR3 contains 21 residues. The CDR3 loop reads CASSQSGRGPLETSGRQTQYF. The CDR3 DNA, read in part, is TGCGCCAGCAGTCAATCGGGCAGGGGTCCCCTTGAGACTAGCGGGAGACAGACC.

This clone has a count of ten or more. The read falls 3 residues short of the CDR3 end, and the missing part is taken from the germline J gene. The genes are TRBV7-9 and TRBJ2-1, with TRBD2 matching 7 bases. Germline V gene lookup returns CDR1 SEHNR and CDR2 FQNEAQ (reference sequence). J was trimmed by 5 bases and V by 2 bases; bases with no gene match: 3. CDR3 length: 14 residues. CDR3 sequence: CASSLFAGDNEQFF. The DNA read from the CDR3 is TGTGCCAGCAGCTTATTTGCGGGAGACAATGAG.